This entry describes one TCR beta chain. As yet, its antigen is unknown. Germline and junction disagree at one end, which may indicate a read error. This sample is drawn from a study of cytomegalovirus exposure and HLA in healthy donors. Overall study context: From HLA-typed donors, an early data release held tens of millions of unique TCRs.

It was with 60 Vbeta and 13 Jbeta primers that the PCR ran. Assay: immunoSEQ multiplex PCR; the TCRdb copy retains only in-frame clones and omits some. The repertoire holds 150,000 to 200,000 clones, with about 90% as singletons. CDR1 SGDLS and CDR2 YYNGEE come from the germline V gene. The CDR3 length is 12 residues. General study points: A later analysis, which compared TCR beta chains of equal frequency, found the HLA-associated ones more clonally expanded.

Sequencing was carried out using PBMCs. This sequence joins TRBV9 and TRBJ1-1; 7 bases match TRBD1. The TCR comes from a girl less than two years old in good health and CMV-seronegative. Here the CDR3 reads CAGSVGRGQAFF. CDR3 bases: TGTGCCGGCAGCGTAGGAAGGGGGCAAGCTTTCTTT. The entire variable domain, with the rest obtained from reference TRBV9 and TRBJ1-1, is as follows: DSGVTQTPKHLITATGQRVTLRCSPRSGDLSVYWYQQSLDQGLQFLIQYYNGEERAKGNILERFSAQQFPDLHSELNLSSLELGDSALYFCAGSVGRGQAFFGQGTRLTVV.